This paragraph reports one T cell receptor beta chain. The antigen remains undetermined. This entry comes from a study of post-analysis software for immune sequencing data. Across the whole study: Disease courses included relapsing-remitting, secondary progressive and progressive-relapsing multiple sclerosis.

The V gene's germline CDR1 is SEHNR and CDR2 FQNEAQ (reference sequence). With V trimmed by 5 bases and J by 4 bases, 5 bases remained unmatched. The CDR3 loop spans 14 amino acids. Study conclusions and caveats: TRBV5-6, TRBV5-1 and TRBV20-1 were among roughly five TRBV segments more frequent in patients than controls. The normalized Chao1 diversity of multiple sclerosis patients was significantly lower than that of controls.

Prepared libraries of TCR beta cDNA carried unique molecular identifiers. Via MiXCR, TCRdb re-called the PCR reads, giving one row per CDR3 protein. This sample has 380,000 or so distinct CDR3 sequences, with around 33% found just once. The sequence came from a girl aged 5-17 years with multiple sclerosis. Sequenced material: blood. The gene calls are TRBV7-9 and TRBJ1-2, with 9 bases that match TRBD1. The CDR3 protein is CASSLLTGGYGYTF. CDR3 bases: TGTGCCAGCAGCCTCTTGACAGGGGGCTATGGCTACACCTTC.